These 28 T cell receptor beta chains share one sample of origin, sequenced in a study of cytomegalovirus exposure and HLA in healthy donors. Both 60 Vbeta primers and 13 Jbeta primers went into the PCR. Assay: immunoSEQ multiplex PCR; the TCRdb copy retains only in-frame clones and omits some. The data hold roughly 61,000 clones, with around 92% observed a single time. The specimen sequenced was PBMCs. The receptor source for this set is a man between 25 and 39 years old in good health and CMV-seropositive.

V usage is TRBV30 and J usage is TRBJ2-5; TRBD2 aligns across 11 bases. This CDR3 is 16 amino acids long. Germline V lookup: CDR1 GTSNPN, CDR2 SVGIG (reference sequence). Unmatched junction bases numbered 13, after V lost 2 bases and J lost 8 bases. Here the CDR3 reads CAWSSTPGTSGGTQYF. The CDR3 nucleotides are TGTGCCTGGAGTTCAACACCCGGGACTAGCGGCGGTACCCAGTACTTC.

The chain is built from TRBV28 and TRBJ2-5, with TRBD1 matching 8 bases. CDR3 length: 16 residues. The trim removed 5 bases at V and 3 bases at J, leaving 11 bases unmatched. The germline V gene has CDR1 MDHEN and CDR2 SYDVKM. CDR3 sequence: CASSGLTGARKETQYF. For the CDR3, the DNA is TGTGCCAGCAGTGGCCTGACAGGGGCTAGAAAAGAGACCCAGTACTTC.

The chain has TRBV19 and TRBJ1-1, with 7 bases lining up with TRBD1. Germline V gene lookup returns CDR1 LNHDA and CDR2 SQIVND (reference sequence). CDR3 length: 13 amino acids. J lost 11 bases, V lost 6 bases, and 12 bases had no gene match. The CDR3 here is CASSVTGAGGAFF. In DNA form, the CDR3 reads TGTGCCAGTAGCGTTACAGGGGCCGGTGGGGCTTTCTTT.

This sequence joins TRBV19 and TRBJ1-3, with D perhaps TRBD1 (5 bases). V was trimmed by 1 base and J by 4 bases, leaving 11 bases between them. The germline V gene has CDR1 LNHDA and CDR2 SQIVND (reference sequence). This CDR3 is built from 15 residues. Here the CDR3 reads CASSIVSGLGNTIYF. Here the CDR3 DNA reads TGTGCCAGTAGTATAGTTTCAGGGCTCGGAAACACCATATATTTT.

This chain uses TRBV4-3 with TRBJ2-1; 13 bases fit TRBD2. The ends lost 3 bases at V and 8 bases at J; junction bases unmatched: 4. Germline V CDR1 and CDR2: LGHNA, YSLEER. The CDR3 is 15 amino acids. CDR3 in amino acids: CASSQTSGRSDEQFF. The CDR3 DNA is TGCGCCAGCAGCCAGACTAGCGGGAGGAGCGATGAGCAGTTCTTC.

The chain combines TRBV7-9 with TRBJ2-1, with D perhaps TRBD2 (5 bases). Germline V gives CDR1 SEHNR, CDR2 FQNEAQ (reference sequence). The V and J ends lost 3 bases and 2 bases respectively, with 8 bases between them. The CDR3 loop spans 14 amino acids. DNA of the CDR3: TGTGCCAGCAGCTTTCGGGGTGCCTACAATGAGCAGTTCTTC. It yields the protein CASSFRGAYNEQFF.

The V gene is TRBV28, the J gene TRBJ2-3; TRBD1 matches at 10 bases. The CDR3 has 16 amino acids. Per the germline V gene, CDR1 is MDHEN and CDR2 is SYDVKM. The J segment lost 0 bases and the V segment lost 3 bases, leaving 3 bases of the junction unmatched. CDR3 coding DNA: TGTGCCAGCAGTTTGTCGGGACAGGGGAGCACAGATACGCAGTATTTT. Translated, it gives CASSLSGQGSTDTQYF. Looking up the rest from reference TRBV28 and TRBJ2-3 gives the full variable domain: DVKVTQSSRYLVKRTGEKVFLECVQDMDHENMFWYRQDPGLGLRLIYFSYDVKMKEKGDIPEGYSVSREKKERFSLILESASTNQTSMYLCASSLSGQGSTDTQYFGPGTRLTVL.

V and J are TRBV16 and TRBJ1-1; TRBD1 aligns across 9 bases. Germline CDR1 reads KGHSY; CDR2 reads FQNENV. CDR3 length equals 16 residues. The V gene end was trimmed by 0 bases and the J gene end by 1 base; junction bases not matched to a gene: 3. CDR3 sequence reads: CASSQSGTGRNTEAFF. As DNA, the CDR3 is TGTGCCAGCAGCCAATCGGGGACAGGGAGGAACACTGAAGCTTTCTTT.

This clone showed up just a few times. V gene TRBV6-4 combines with J gene TRBJ2-1, with TRBD2 matching over 9 bases. CDR3 length: 19 residues. V trimming: 0 bases; J trimming: 7 bases; junction bases outside the gene matches: 16. Germline CDR1 MRHNA, CDR2 SNTAGT. The CDR3 nucleotides are TGTGCCAGCAGTGACTCGCGCCGGAGTAGCGGGAGATCCAGAAATGAGCAGTTCTTC. Translated: CASSDSRRSSGRSRNEQFF.

The rearrangement links TRBV11-2 to TRBJ1-1; maybe TRBD1 (6 bases). CDR3 length equals 14 residues. The germline gives CDR1 SGHAT, CDR2 FQNNGV. V lost 8 bases and J lost 0, with 13 bases in between. Here the CDR3 reads CASVYRVMNTEAFF. The CDR3 DNA sequence: TGTGCCAGCGTCTACAGGGTCATGAACACTGAAGCTTTCTTT.

This clone is a singleton in its sample. V usage is TRBV4-3 and J usage is TRBJ2-7, with 10 positions matching TRBD2. V shed 1 base, J shed 7 bases, and the junction held 10 bases outside the gene matches. CDR3 length: 16 amino acids. Germline V gene data show CDR1 as LGHNA and CDR2 as YSLEER. The CDR3 is CASSQARLAGVSEQYF. As DNA, the CDR3 is TGCGCCAGCAGCCAAGCCCGGCTAGCGGGAGTGTCAGAGCAGTACTTC.

Note on this clone: The junction departs from germline at one end; a sequencing error may be responsible. The V gene is TRBV9, the J gene TRBJ2-3; 10 bases map to TRBD2. The CDR3 is made up of 17 amino acids. The germline V gene encodes CDR1 SGDLS and CDR2 YYNGEE. The CDR3 sequence: CASSPTAGGLYTGTQYF. CDR3 bases: TGTGCCAGCAGCCCCACAGCGGGAGGGCTTTACACAGGTACGCAGTATTTT.

This chain connects TRBV5-4 to TRBJ2-3; tentative D call: TRBD1 (5 bases). Germline V gene lookup returns CDR1 SGHNT and CDR2 YYREEE (reference sequence). The ends were cut back, 1 base at V and 0 bases at J, with 15 bases in the middle. The CDR3 extends over 17 amino acids. The CDR3 protein is CASSLYTGLDSTDTQYF. DNA for the CDR3: TGTGCCAGCAGCTTGTACACAGGTCTGGATAGCACAGATACGCAGTATTTT. Full variable domain (outside the CDR3, taken from reference TRBV5-4 and TRBJ2-3): ETGVTQSPTHLIKTRGQQVTLRCSSQSGHNTVSWYQQALGQGPQFIFQYYREEENGRGNFPPRFSGLQFPNYSSELNVNALELDDSALYLCASSLYTGLDSTDTQYFGPGTRLTVL.

This clone showed up just once. This rearrangement joins TRBV7-2 to TRBJ1-2, with 8 nucleotides matching TRBD1. V was pared by 1 base and J by 4 bases, with 2 bases of the junction left unmatched. This CDR3 comprises 14 residues. In germline, CDR1 is SGHTA, CDR2 FQGNSA. CDR3 in DNA: TGTGCCAGCAGCTTAGACAGGGGGAGCTATGGCTACACCTTC. This codes for CASSLDRGSYGYTF.

Only a few counts were recorded for this clone. The V call is TRBV9, the J call TRBJ2-1, with D maybe TRBD2 (6 bases). Trimming took 4 bases from V and 4 from J, leaving 15 bases between them. CDR1 is SGDLS and CDR2 is YYNGEE in the germline V gene. The CDR3 loop spans 15 amino acids. For the CDR3, the DNA is TGTGCCAGCAGCCCCCGGGACTGGATTTACAATGAGCAGTTCTTC. Its protein is CASSPRDWIYNEQFF.

The chain carries TRBV6-6 and TRBJ2-1, with D possibly being TRBD2 (5 bases). The V end was cut by 8 bases, the J end by 16 bases, with 21 bases between. CDR3 size: 12 residues. Germline assignment: CDR1 MNHNY and CDR2 SVGAGI (reference sequence). CDR3 nucleotide sequence: TGTGCCAGCTCCTTTGCGGGTTACACGCAATTCTTC. This encodes CASSFAGYTQFF.

This clone is a singleton in its sample. CDR3 bases: TGTGCCAGCACCGAACTAGCGGGAGGATCCAATGAGCAGTTCTTC. Protein product: CASTELAGGSNEQFF. This rearrangement joins TRBV6-1 to TRBJ2-1, with 12 bases fitting TRBD2. The CDR3 has 15 residues. J lost 6 bases, V lost 7 bases, and 7 bases had no gene match. The germline gives CDR1 MNHNS, CDR2 SASEGT.

The chain is built from TRBV6-5 and TRBJ2-3, with a possible D match to TRBD2 (5 bases). This CDR3 is 13 amino acids long. V lost 8 bases and J lost 3, with 12 bases in between. The germline V gene encodes CDR1 MNHEY and CDR2 SVGAGI. The DNA for the CDR3 is TGTGCCAGCGCCGTCCCGGGGACAGATACGCAGTATTTT. This sequence encodes CASAVPGTDTQYF.

The chain links TRBV28 to TRBJ2-7; 7 bases align to TRBD1. CDR3 length: 15 amino acids. Trimming removed 5 bases from V and 0 bases from J; junction bases left unmatched: 7. Germline CDR1 reads MDHEN; CDR2 reads SYDVKM. The CDR3 loop reads CASSIRGPLSYEQYF. The CDR3 nucleotides are TGTGCCAGCAGTATTAGGGGGCCCCTCTCCTACGAGCAGTACTTC. The whole variable domain, filled in from reference TRBV28 and TRBJ2-7, reads DVKVTQSSRYLVKRTGEKVFLECVQDMDHENMFWYRQDPGLGLRLIYFSYDVKMKEKGDIPEGYSVSREKKERFSLILESASTNQTSMYLCASSIRGPLSYEQYFGPGTRLTVT.

This chain uses TRBV30 with TRBJ2-3, with D tentatively TRBD2 (7 bases). The V end lost 0 bases, the J end lost 1 base, and 11 bases lay between the germline ends. CDR1 and CDR2 from the germline V gene are GTSNPN and SVGIG (reference sequence). The CDR3 has 15 amino acids. The CDR3 coding sequence is TGTGCCTGGAGTGTCTGGGGGGGCGGCACAGATACGCAGTATTTT. Translating it yields CAWSVWGGGTDTQYF.

The J gene is TRBJ2-3, the V gene TRBV27; 7 bases fit TRBD2. After removal of 2 bases from V and 3 bases from J, the junction contained 5 bases not matched to a gene. The CDR3 totals 15 residues. Germline V gives CDR1 MNHEY, CDR2 SMNVEV (reference sequence). CDR3 sequence reads: CASSLGGSITDTQYF. The DNA of the CDR3 is TGTGCCAGCAGTTTAGGCGGGAGTATTACAGATACGCAGTATTTT.

The chain links TRBV4-1 to TRBJ2-2, with D uncertain. The CDR3 is 14 amino acids. Trimming left V 1 base short and J 3 bases short, with 6 bases between. Germline loops: CDR1 MGHRA, CDR2 YSYEKL. The CDR3 is CASSQGQYTGELFF. The CDR3 DNA reads as TGCGCCAGCAGCCAAGGTCAATACACCGGGGAGCTGTTTTTT.

This chain connects TRBV5-4 to TRBJ2-7; 13 nucleotides line up with TRBD2. The CDR3 totals 16 residues. Germline V gives CDR1 SGHNT, CDR2 YYREEE (reference sequence). Losses at the gene ends were 3 bases for V and 3 bases for J; bases not matched to a gene: 6. This CDR3 is CASSSGLAGEGYEQYF. The CDR3 DNA sequence: TGTGCCAGCAGCTCTGGACTAGCGGGAGAAGGCTACGAGCAGTACTTC. Filled out from reference TRBV5-4 and TRBJ2-7, the complete variable domain reads ETGVTQSPTHLIKTRGQQVTLRCSSQSGHNTVSWYQQALGQGPQFIFQYYREEENGRGNFPPRFSGLQFPNYSSELNVNALELDDSALYLCASSSGLAGEGYEQYFGPGTRLTVT.

V and J are TRBV4-1 and TRBJ1-3; no clear D. Deletions cut 2 bases from V and 0 bases from J, with 8 bases between. Germline V gives CDR1 MGHRA, CDR2 YSYEKL. The CDR3 sequence is 15 residues long. The CDR3 reads CASSQLMSSGNTIYF. CDR3 bases: TGCGCCAGCAGCCAACTGATGAGCTCTGGAAACACCATATATTTT.

V and J are TRBV11-3 and TRBJ1-2; D is perhaps TRBD1 (5 bases). Trimming stripped 5 bases from V and 5 bases from J, with 12 bases between. CDR1 and CDR2 (germline): SGHNT, YENEEA. The CDR3 runs 13 residues. This CDR3 is CASSPGAGYGYTF. The CDR3 DNA follows: TGTGCCAGCAGCCCCGGGGCGGGATATGGCTACACCTTC.

The chain has TRBV11-2 and TRBJ2-3; 10 bases are shared with TRBD2. Germline V gene lookup returns CDR1 SGHAT and CDR2 FQNNGV. The CDR3 loop spans 16 amino acids. The trim removed 3 bases at V and 5 bases at J, leaving 8 bases unmatched. DNA of the CDR3: TGTGCCAGCAGCTTGAAGCGGGAGGGCCATGGAGATACGCAGTATTTT. Its protein is CASSLKREGHGDTQYF.

This chain uses TRBV29-1 with TRBJ2-5; no definite D call. V was shortened by 5 bases and J by 4 bases, with 14 bases between the two germline ends. The CDR3 runs to 13 residues. Germline V CDR1 and CDR2: SQVTM, ANQGSEA. CDR3 amino acids: CSVSSRGVETQYF. The CDR3 DNA is TGCAGCGTTAGCTCTAGAGGCGTAGAGACCCAGTACTTC.

The chain recombines TRBV4-1 with TRBJ2-1, with D uncertain. V was clipped by 1 base and J by 3 bases, with 7 bases between them. In germline, CDR1 is MGHRA, CDR2 YSYEKL. This CDR3 is 14 amino acids long. CDR3 sequence reads: CASSQGADYNEQFF. The CDR3 DNA sequence: TGCGCCAGCAGCCAAGGCGCGGACTACAATGAGCAGTTCTTC.